Detailed here is one T cell receptor beta chain. Its target is unknown. Germline V lookup: CDR1 SGHNT, CDR2 YENEEA. The CDR3 length is 16 residues. Trimming shortened V by 0 bases and J by 0 bases, and 9 bases separated the two germline ends. The sample is drawn from a study of OX40 agonist ivuxolimab in advanced cancers. On the study more broadly: Head and neck, renal cell, melanoma or hepatocellular carcinoma were the cancers that dose-escalation patients had. The mean age was approximately 60 years, ranging from about 20 to 79, with more than 70% of participants male.

Regarding the study as a whole: Partly responding patients at 0.1-3.0 mg/kg showed some of the smallest clonal expansion.

Clones were sequenced by immunoSEQ multiplex PCR, and TCRdb holds only the in-frame ones, with some missing. This sample has fewer than 70,000 clones, with more than 80% found just once. V is TRBV11-3 and J is TRBJ2-1, with D unresolved. Sequencing was performed on CD4+ or CD8+ T cells sorted from blood, taken in a trial of the OX40 agonist ivuxolimab. This TCR came from an adult with an advanced solid tumor such as melanoma, head and neck, liver or kidney cancer. CDR3 sequence (DNA): TGTGCCAGCAGCTTAGATGGTTCCTTCTCCTACAATGAGCAGTTCTTC. Translating it yields CASSLDGSFSYNEQFF.